The sequence of this TCR beta chain was determined in a study of beta chain features in type 1 diabetes. Every single donor gave one heparinised blood draw, and these averaged about 116 mL. Reverse transcribing all isolated RNA meant expressed TCRB transcripts were sequenced. Sequencing used immunoSEQ multiplex PCR; TCRdb keeps in-frame clones, though not all of them. The sample lists some 330,000 clones; 8% to 13% were seen once. Whole-study findings and limits: VDJ junctions from patients with type 1 diabetes contained fewer insertions and more deletions. Moderate yet significant TCRB CDR3 shortening was seen in Type 1 diabetes patients in all four CD4+ subsets.

Germline CDR1 and CDR2: MNHNS and SASEGT. The CDR3 has 14 amino acids. V lost 2 bases and J 4 bases, leaving 11 bases between the germline ends. This clone occurred a few times. What it recognizes is unknown. The receptor's source is a young woman in good health. Material for sequencing was naive CD4+ T cells from blood. V and J are TRBV6-1 and TRBJ1-1; D is ambiguous. CDR3 in DNA: TGTGCCAGCAGTGAACTCCATAGAGGCACTGAAGCTTTCTTT. Protein product: CASSELHRGTEAFF.